This T cell receptor (beta chain) was obtained from a study of blood T cell repertoires in COVID-19 (dated by TCRdb to the early 2020s). A note on the overall study: Samples covering the acute and convalescent phases of COVID-19 were provided by collaborators in the United States, Italy and Spain. The prospective study material was composed of cDNA or gDNA derived from T cells, B-cell-depleted T cells, or PBMCs. Subjects who had been exposed to COVID-19, were actively infected with it, or had recovered from it provided the deeply sampled blood TCRbeta repertoires that made up the dataset. The repertoires were made available in a free public database intended to serve as a resource for research on the immune response to SARS-CoV-2. Samples came from the ongoing ImmuneRACE study (first 160 participants) plus 1,254 subjects from 6 global collaborators. A de-identified subject ID, COVID-19 status, age in years and sex were almost always included in the sample metadata. HLA class I and class II types, where available, came from metadata supplied by the sample provider rather than from assay-based typing.

TCRbeta CDR3 regions were amplified from genomic DNA using the immunoSEQ Assay, a bias-controlled multiplex PCR. As for the original processing: The number of nucleated cells in each sample was estimated from the amplification of reference gene primers within the assay. To quantify the absolute abundance of each unique TCRbeta CDR3 rearrangement, sequence reads were collapsed and filtered. For each sample, productive Simpson clonality was calculated as the square root of Simpson's diversity index over productive rearrangements. TCRdb mirrors the immuneACCESS table, restricted to in-frame sequences. Some clones are absent from its copies; in checked studies, under half trace to an unresolved V gene, and the reason for the others is unknown. V and J calls plus clone size are reproduced from that table; the DNA served to infer D and trimming. This sample gives more than 250,000 clones in total; 86% of them show up just once. 3.6% of the sample comes from the top ten.

CDR3 length: 15 amino acids, cysteine to phenylalanine. The only DNA kept is the CDR3, 45 bases in frame from the first base. V loses 1 base of germline sequence and J loses 8 bases, and the interval between the two ends is 15 bases. CDR1 and CDR2 are drawn from the germline V gene (reference sequence): SEHNR, FQNEAQ. The full study reports these points: The quantity of clinical and demographic metadata differed by source and by participant and was supplied without curation.

A note on this clone: Its binding antigen is unknown. Base qualities are not at hand, and no much larger clone is one base apart.

Collaborating institutions collected whole blood in K2EDTA tubes following their own protocols. For TCRbeta analysis, collaborators shipped samples in one of three forms: frozen whole blood, isolated PBMCs, or DNA extracted from either of those sample types. The source material was peripheral blood. The rearrangement joined TRBV7-9 to TRBJ2-1; the D gene is possibly TRBD2, with 5 bases matching. The sequence was collected from a man aged 18 to 30 with active or convalescent COVID-19. The CDR3 region reads CASSLESGKKYEQFF. The DNA sequence reads TGTGCCAGCAGCTTAGAATCCGGGAAAAAGTATGAGCAGTTCTTC. The CDR3, completed at both ends by the reference TRBV7-9 and TRBJ2-1 genes, gives the full variable domain DTGVSQNPRHKITKRGQNVTFRCDPISEHNRLYWYRQTLGQGPEFLTYFQNEAQLEKSRLLSDRFSAERPKGSFSTLEIQRTEQGDSAMYLCASSLESGKKYEQFFGPGTRLTVL.